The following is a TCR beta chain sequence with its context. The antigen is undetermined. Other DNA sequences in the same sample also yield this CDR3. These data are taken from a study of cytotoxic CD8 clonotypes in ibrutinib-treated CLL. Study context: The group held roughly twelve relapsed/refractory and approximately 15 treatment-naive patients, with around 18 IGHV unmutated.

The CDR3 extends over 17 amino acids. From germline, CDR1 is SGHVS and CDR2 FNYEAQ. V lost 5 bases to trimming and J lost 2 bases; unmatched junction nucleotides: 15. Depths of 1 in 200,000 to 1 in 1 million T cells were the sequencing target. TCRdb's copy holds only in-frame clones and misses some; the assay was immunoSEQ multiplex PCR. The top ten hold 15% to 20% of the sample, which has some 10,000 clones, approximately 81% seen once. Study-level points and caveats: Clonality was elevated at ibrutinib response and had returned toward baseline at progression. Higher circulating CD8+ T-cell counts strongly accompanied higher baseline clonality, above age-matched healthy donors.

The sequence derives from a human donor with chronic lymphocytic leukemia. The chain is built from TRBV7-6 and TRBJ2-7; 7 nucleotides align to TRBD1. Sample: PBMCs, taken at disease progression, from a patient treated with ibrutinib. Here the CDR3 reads CASSGRLTGDGTYEQYF. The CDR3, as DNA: TGTGCCAGCAGCGGCCGCCTTACAGGGGACGGGACCTACGAGCAGTACTTC. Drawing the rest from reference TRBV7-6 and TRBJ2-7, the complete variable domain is GAGVSQSPRYKVTKRGQDVALRCDPISGHVSLYWYRQALGQGPEFLTYFNYEAQQDKSGLPNDRFSAERPEGSISTLTIQRTEQRDSAMYRCASSGRLTGDGTYEQYFGPGTRLTVT.